This TCR beta chain was profiled in a study of blood T cell repertoires in COVID-19. V was shortened by 0 bases and J by 6 bases, with 18 bases between the two germline ends. CDR1 and CDR2 (germline): SGHNT, YENEEA. The CDR3 runs 16 residues. Assay used: immunoSEQ multiplex PCR; TCRdb lists only in-frame clones, some missing. The sample has 95,000 to 150,000 clones; over 70% are singletons. The TCR comes from a man aged 70-80 years with acute or convalescent COVID-19. The chain is built from TRBV11-3 and TRBJ2-7, with D maybe TRBD1 (6 bases). The sample was peripheral blood. The CDR3 sequence: CASSLEVLGHLSEQYF. Written as DNA, the CDR3 is TGTGCCAGCAGCTTAGAGGTCTTGGGACACCTTAGCGAGCAGTACTTC.